These T cell receptor beta chains were read from a single sample in a study of blood T cell repertoires in COVID-19. The table came from immunoSEQ multiplex PCR; TCRdb's copy has only in-frame clones and leaves some out. The sample consists of approximately 52,000 clones, about nine tenths of them appearing once. Material: peripheral blood. Source of these receptors: a man aged 65 to 79 with acute or convalescent COVID-19. The CDR3 runs from the conserved cysteine through the conserved F or W. A D gene is named only where the DNA matches it firmly. Size values are once, few and many counts, or a class for expanded clones, and some rows have none.

CDR3aa | CDR3nt | d_gene | j_gene | v_gene | abundance
CASSLGLGGSYEQYF | TGCGCCAGCAGCTTGGGGCTGGGGGGCTCCTACGAGCAGTACTTC | NA | TRBJ2-7 | TRBV5-1 | NA
CAISESGTKYEQYF | TGTGCCATCAGTGAGAGTGGGACAAAGTACGAGCAGTACTTC | NA | TRBJ2-7 | TRBV10-3 | NA
CASSQEALTDGEAFF | TGCGCCAGCAGCCAAGAAGCTTTGACAGATGGTGAAGCTTTCTTT | NA | TRBJ1-1 | TRBV4-3 | NA
CASSPGLAALEQYF | TGCGCCAGCAGCCCGGGACTAGCAGCACTGGAGCAGTACTTC | TRBD2 | TRBJ2-7 | TRBV4-1 | NA
CASRTGIYGYTF | TGTGCCAGCAGGACAGGAATCTATGGCTACACCTTC | NA | TRBJ1-2 | TRBV6-5 | NA
CASSQAWRGARNEQFF | TGTGCCAGCAGCCAAGCCTGGCGGGGGGCGCGGAATGAGCAGTTCTTC | TRBD2 | TRBJ2-1 | TRBV4-2 | NA
CASSRGGSNQPQHF | TGTGCCAGCAGCCGGGGGGGGAGCAATCAGCCCCAGCATTTT | NA | TRBJ1-5 | TRBV6-2/TRBV6-3 | NA
CATSDLPRQGQGTVTQYF | TGTGCCACCAGTGATTTGCCCCGACAGGGACAGGGTACGGTCACGCAGTATTTT | TRBD1 | TRBJ2-3 | TRBV24-1 | NA
CASSAGQVGELFF | TGTGCCAGCAGCGCCGGACAGGTCGGGGAGCTGTTTTTT | TRBD1 | TRBJ2-2 | TRBV7-3 | NA
CSVDPHLRGGTEAFF | TGCAGCGTTGACCCCCACCTCAGGGGTGGGACTGAAGCTTTCTTT | NA | TRBJ1-1 | TRBV29-1 | few
CASSFVAEAYNEQFF | TGTGCCAGCAGTTTTGTAGCGGAAGCCTACAATGAGCAGTTCTTC | NA | TRBJ2-1 | TRBV27 | NA
CASSLLDSNNSPLHF | TGTGCCAGCAGCTTGCTGGACAGTAATAATTCACCCCTCCACTTT | NA | TRBJ1-6 | TRBV5-6 | NA
CASSVGSGQETQYF | TGTGCCAGCAGCGTAGGTTCAGGGCAAGAGACCCAGTACTTC | NA | TRBJ2-5 | TRBV9 | NA
CSASRSGRRESEQFF | TGCAGTGCTAGTAGGTCGGGTCGTCGAGAGTCGGAGCAGTTCTTC | NA | TRBJ2-1 | TRBV20-1 | NA
CASSLDRTSNQPQHF | TGTGCCAGCAGCCTCGACAGGACCTCGAATCAGCCCCAGCATTTT | NA | TRBJ1-5 | TRBV7-2 | NA
CASSLKSQAETQYF | TGTGCCAGCAGCTTGAAGTCCCAAGCAGAGACCCAGTACTTC | NA | TRBJ2-5 | TRBV5-4 | NA